This T cell receptor beta chain was found in a study of beta chain features in type 1 diabetes. Unmatched junction bases numbered 7, after V lost 5 bases and J lost 1 base. The CDR3 is 15 residues long. CDR1 is MGHRA, CDR2 YSYEKL, per germline. cDNA synthesis used the whole RNA isolate, giving expressed TCRB sequences. Sequencing used immunoSEQ multiplex PCR; TCRdb keeps in-frame clones, though not all of them. The data show 550,000 to 850,000 clones, roughly 12% seen once. On this clone: What it binds is unknown.

Sorted populations all exceeded 95% purity. Study-wide results and caveats: Among type 1 diabetes patients, VDJ junctions had fewer insertions and more deletions. Shortening that was moderate but significant affected the TCRB CDR3s of Type 1 diabetes patients in all four CD4+ subsets.

The sequencing sample was made of naive CD4+ T cells from blood. This TCR was recovered from a man younger than 35 with type 1 diabetes. The V and J genes are TRBV4-1 and TRBJ2-5; TRBD2 matches 7 bases. The CDR3: CASSSKRGTQETQYF. Written as DNA, the CDR3 is TGCGCCAGCAGCTCTAAGCGGGGAACCCAAGAGACCCAGTACTTC.